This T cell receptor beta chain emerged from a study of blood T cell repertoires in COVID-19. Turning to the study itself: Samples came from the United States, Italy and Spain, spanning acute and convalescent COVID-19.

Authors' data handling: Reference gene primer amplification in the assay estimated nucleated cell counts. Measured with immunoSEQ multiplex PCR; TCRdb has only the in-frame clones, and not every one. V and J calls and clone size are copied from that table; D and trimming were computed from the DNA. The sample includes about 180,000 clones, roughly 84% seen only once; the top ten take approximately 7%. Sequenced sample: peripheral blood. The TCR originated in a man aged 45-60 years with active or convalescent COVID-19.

The CDR3 DNA follows: TGTGCCAGCAGTTACTCGCAGGGTCGGGCTGAAGCTTTCTTT. Residues: CASSYSQGRAEAFF. This rearrangement joins TRBV6-5 to TRBJ1-1; TRBD1 might be the D (5 bases). The ends were cut back, 0 bases at V and 6 bases at J, with 11 bases in the middle. Germline CDR1 and CDR2: MNHEY and SVGAGI. The CDR3 contains 14 residues.